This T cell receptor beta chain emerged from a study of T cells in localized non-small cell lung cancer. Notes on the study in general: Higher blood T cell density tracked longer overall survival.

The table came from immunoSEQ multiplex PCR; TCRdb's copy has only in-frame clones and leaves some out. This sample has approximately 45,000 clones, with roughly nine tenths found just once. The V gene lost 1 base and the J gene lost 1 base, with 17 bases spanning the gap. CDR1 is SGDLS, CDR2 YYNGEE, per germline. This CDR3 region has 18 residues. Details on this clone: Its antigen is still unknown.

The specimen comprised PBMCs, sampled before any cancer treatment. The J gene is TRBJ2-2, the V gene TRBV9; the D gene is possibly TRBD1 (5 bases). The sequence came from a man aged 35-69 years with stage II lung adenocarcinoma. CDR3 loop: CASSVSPSGAGNTGELFF. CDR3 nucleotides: TGTGCCAGCAGCGTAAGTCCTAGTGGGGCAGGGAACACCGGGGAGCTGTTTTTT.